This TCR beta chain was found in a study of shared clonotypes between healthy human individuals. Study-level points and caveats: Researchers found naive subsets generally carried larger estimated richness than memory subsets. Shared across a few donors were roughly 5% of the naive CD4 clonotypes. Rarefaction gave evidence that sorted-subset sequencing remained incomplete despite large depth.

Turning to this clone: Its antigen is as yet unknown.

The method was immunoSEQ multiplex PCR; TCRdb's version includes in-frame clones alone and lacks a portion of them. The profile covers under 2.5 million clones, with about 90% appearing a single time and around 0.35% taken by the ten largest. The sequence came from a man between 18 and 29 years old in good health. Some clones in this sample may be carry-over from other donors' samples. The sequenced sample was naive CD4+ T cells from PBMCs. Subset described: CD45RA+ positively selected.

The chain's CDR3 is CASSFNQGDSEAFF. The CDR3 nucleotides are TGCGCCAGCAGCTTCAACCAAGGGGATTCTGAAGCTTTCTTT. The chain is built from TRBV5-1 and TRBJ1-1; D is perhaps TRBD1 (5 bases). Germline V gives CDR1 SGHRS, CDR2 YFSETQ. This CDR3 is built from 14 residues. V dropped 2 bases and J dropped 6 bases, with 14 bases sitting between them. Full variable domain (rest looked up from reference TRBV5-1 and TRBJ1-1): KAGVTQTPRYLIKTRGQQVTLSCSPISGHRSVSWYQQTPGQGLQFLFEYFSETQRNKGNFPGRFSGRQFSNSRSEMNVSTLELGDSALYLCASSFNQGDSEAFFGQGTRLTVV.